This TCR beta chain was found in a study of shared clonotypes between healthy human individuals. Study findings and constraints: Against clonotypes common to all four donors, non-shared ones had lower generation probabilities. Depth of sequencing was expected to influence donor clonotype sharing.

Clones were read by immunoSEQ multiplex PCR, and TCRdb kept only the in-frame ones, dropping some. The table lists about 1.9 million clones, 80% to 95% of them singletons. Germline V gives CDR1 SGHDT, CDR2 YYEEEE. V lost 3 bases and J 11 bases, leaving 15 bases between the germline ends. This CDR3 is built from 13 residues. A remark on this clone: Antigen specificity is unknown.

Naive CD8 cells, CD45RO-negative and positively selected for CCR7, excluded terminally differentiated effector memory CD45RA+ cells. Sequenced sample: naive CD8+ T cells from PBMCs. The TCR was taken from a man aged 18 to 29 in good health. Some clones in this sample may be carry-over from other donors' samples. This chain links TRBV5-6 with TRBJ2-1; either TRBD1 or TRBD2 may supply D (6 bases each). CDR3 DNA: TGTGCCAGCAGCTGGGGATCGGGGGACAAGCAGTTCTTC. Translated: CASSWGSGDKQFF.